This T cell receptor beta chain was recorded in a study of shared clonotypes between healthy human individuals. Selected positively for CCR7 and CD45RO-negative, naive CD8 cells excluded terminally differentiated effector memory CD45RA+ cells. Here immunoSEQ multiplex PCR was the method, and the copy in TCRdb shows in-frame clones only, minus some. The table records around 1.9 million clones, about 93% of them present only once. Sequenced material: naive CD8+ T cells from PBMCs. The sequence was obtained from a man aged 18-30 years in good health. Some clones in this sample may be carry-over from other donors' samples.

The CDR3 region is CASSLDIGAGSYNEQFF. Written as DNA, the CDR3 is TGCGCCAGCAGCTTGGACATCGGCGCCGGCTCCTACAATGAGCAGTTCTTC. V gene TRBV5-1 combines with J gene TRBJ2-1; no firm D call. Germline V gene sequence: CDR1 SGHRS, CDR2 YFSETQ. The CDR3 runs 17 residues. V shed 0 bases and J shed 0 bases, with 13 bases lying between them.